This is a list of T cell receptor beta chains from one sample in a study of OX40 agonist ivuxolimab in advanced cancers. TCRdb's table, derived via immunoSEQ multiplex PCR, lists solely in-frame clones and lacks some. The table includes 55,000 to 80,000 clones, roughly 89% detected once. The sample in question was CD4+ or CD8+ T cells sorted from blood, obtained in a trial of the OX40 agonist ivuxolimab. Receptors originate from an adult with an advanced solid tumor such as melanoma, head and neck, liver or kidney cancer. CDR3s include the opening cysteine and the closing phenylalanine or tryptophan. A D gene is named only where the DNA matches it firmly. Size is stated for part of the rows, as once, few or many counts, or as a class when the clone is expanded.

d_call | j_call | v_call | clone_size | cdr3_aa | cdr3_nt
- | TRBJ2-3 | TRBV25-1 | - | CASRRGASTDTQYF | TGTGCCAGCAGACGGGGAGCTAGCACAGATACGCAGTATTTT
- | TRBJ1-2 | TRBV20-1 | - | CSASSDRGYTF | TGCAGTGCTAGTTCCGACCGAGGCTACACCTTC
TRBD2 | TRBJ2-5 | TRBV7-9 | - | CASIDRRLARGQTQYF | TGTGCCAGCATCGACCGAAGACTAGCGAGGGGTCAGACCCAGTACTTC
TRBD2 | TRBJ2-7 | TRBV11-2 | - | CASSLAATSASYEQYF | TGTGCCAGCAGCTTAGCCGCGACTAGCGCCTCCTACGAGCAGTACTTC
TRBD2 | TRBJ2-3 | TRBV6-4 | - | CAKSGLAGYTDTQYF | TGTGCCAAATCGGGACTAGCGGGCTACACAGATACGCAGTATTTT
TRBD1 | TRBJ1-2 | TRBV6-5 | - | CASRPRGGGGYTF | TGTGCCAGCAGACCCCGGGGAGGGGGCGGCTACACCTTC
TRBD2 | TRBJ2-1 | TRBV11-3 | once | CASSGGLATNEQFF | TGTGCCAGCAGCGGGGGACTAGCCACCAATGAGCAGTTCTTC
- | TRBJ2-5 | TRBV2 | - | CASSSQGSDGETQYF | TGTGCCAGCAGTTCACAGGGTTCAGACGGAGAGACCCAGTACTTC
- | TRBJ2-5 | TRBV11-2 | - | CASSLTSMETQYF | TGTGCCAGCAGCTTAACTAGCATGGAGACCCAGTACTTC
- | TRBJ1-3 | TRBV6-5 | - | CASSSGRTGNTIYF | TGTGCCAGCAGTTCCGGCCGTACTGGAAACACCATATATTTT
- | TRBJ2-1 | TRBV28 | - | CASSPGTGLAYNEQFF | TGTGCCAGCAGTCCCGGGACTGGTCTCGCCTACAATGAGCAGTTCTTC
- | TRBJ1-5 | TRBV30 | - | CAWEDGHNQPQHF | TGTGCCTGGGAGGACGGCCATAATCAGCCCCAGCATTTT
TRBD1 | TRBJ2-1 | TRBV19 | - | CASRVQGKNEQFF | TGTGCCAGTAGGGTACAGGGGAAGAATGAGCAGTTCTTC
- | TRBJ1-5 | TRBV25-1 | - | CASSDSIQPQHF | TGTGCCAGCAGTGACAGCATTCAGCCCCAGCATTTT
TRBD1 | TRBJ2-7 | TRBV5-1 | - | CASSLTGVIEPYEQYF | TGCGCCAGCAGCTTGACAGGGGTAATTGAGCCCTACGAGCAGTACTTC
TRBD1 | TRBJ2-5 | TRBV6-5 | - | CASSLTDRLMQTQYF | TGTGCCAGCAGCCTCACGGACAGGCTGATGCAGACCCAGTACTTC
- | TRBJ2-7 | TRBV30 | - | CAWSVRGILYEQYF | TGTGCCTGGAGTGTACGGGGGATCCTCTACGAGCAGTACTTC
- | TRBJ1-1 | TRBV19 | - | CASRDLQPNTEAFF | TGTGCCAGCCGCGACTTACAGCCGAACACTGAAGCTTTCTTT
- | TRBJ1-3 | TRBV7-9 | - | CASVGSFGNTIYF | TGTGCCAGCGTCGGATCATTTGGAAACACCATATATTTT
- | TRBJ2-7 | TRBV19 | - | CASSTPGISYEQYF | TGTGCCAGTAGCACTCCCGGGATCTCCTACGAGCAGTACTTC
TRBD2 | TRBJ2-1 | TRBV5-4 | - | CASSLAGGSRDEQFF | TGTGCCAGCAGCTTGGCCGGCGGGAGTAGGGATGAGCAGTTCTTC
- | TRBJ1-4 | TRBV2 | - | CASSELGRSANEKLFF | TGTGCCAGCAGTGAATTGGGGAGGTCGGCTAATGAAAAACTGTTTTTT
- | TRBJ1-1 | TRBV28 | - | CASTARDTEAFF | TGTGCCAGCACCGCGAGAGATACTGAAGCTTTCTTT
- | TRBJ2-7 | TRBV5-1 | - | CASSLVGSSYEQYF | TGCGCCAGCAGCTTGGTCGGGAGCTCCTACGAGCAGTACTTC
- | TRBJ2-2 | TRBV19 | - | CASSKPGRSNTGELFF | TGTGCCAGTAGTAAGCCGGGCAGATCGAACACCGGGGAGCTGTTTTTT
- | TRBJ2-3 | TRBV10-3 | - | CAIRKGGELADTQYF | TGTGCCATCAGGAAGGGCGGGGAGCTCGCGGATACGCAGTATTTT
TRBD1 | TRBJ1-4 | TRBV6-5 | - | CASSYSGGREKLFF | TGTGCCAGCAGTTATTCAGGGGGGCGGGAAAAACTGTTTTTT
TRBD2 | TRBJ2-5 | TRBV7-3 | - | CASPWAGGRESETQYF | TGTGCCAGCCCCTGGGCGGGCGGGAGAGAGTCGGAGACCCAGTACTTC
- | TRBJ2-3 | TRBV1 | - | CTSSQDRAPGGRNTDTQYF | TGCACCAGCAGCCAAGATCGGGCTCCCGGTGGGAGGAACACAGATACGCAGTATTTT
TRBD1 | TRBJ1-5 | TRBV27 | - | CASSLGTGDFSNQPQHF | TGTGCCAGCAGTTTGGGGACAGGCGACTTCAGCAATCAGCCCCAGCATTTT
TRBD1 | TRBJ2-2 | TRBV9 | - | CASSQTGVSGELFF | TGTGCCAGCAGCCAAACAGGGGTTAGCGGGGAGCTGTTTTTT
TRBD1 | TRBJ1-2 | TRBV30 | once | CAWSVRQGVNYGYTF | TGTGCCTGGAGTGTGCGGCAGGGGGTAAACTATGGCTACACCTTC
TRBD2 | TRBJ2-1 | TRBV10-2 | once | CASSELAGRAEQFF | TGCGCCAGCAGTGAGCTAGCGGGCAGGGCCGAGCAGTTCTTC
- | TRBJ2-7 | TRBV5-5 | once | CASSPGTKLYEQYF | TGTGCCAGCAGCCCCGGGACCAAACTATACGAGCAGTACTTC
- | TRBJ1-1 | TRBV10-3 | - | CAITAGPRTEAFF | TGTGCCATCACGGCAGGCCCTCGAACTGAAGCTTTCTTT
TRBD2 | TRBJ2-2 | TRBV9 | - | CASSVASGRGTGELFF | TGTGCCAGCAGCGTAGCCAGCGGGAGAGGGACCGGGGAGCTGTTTTTT
TRBD1 | TRBJ2-7 | TRBV7-9 | - | CASSRQGTGYEQYF | TGTGCCAGCAGCCGACAGGGTACGGGCTACGAGCAGTACTTC
TRBD2 | TRBJ2-2 | TRBV19 | - | CASTLLAGSRGELFF | TGTGCCAGTACCCTCCTAGCGGGATCCAGGGGGGAGCTGTTTTTT
TRBD1 | TRBJ1-1 | TRBV30 | - | CAWSRTGRNTEAFF | TGTGCCTGGAGTCGGACAGGGCGGAACACTGAAGCTTTCTTT
TRBD2 | TRBJ2-7 | TRBV2 | - | CASNRAGAYEQYF | TGTGCCAGCAACCGCGCGGGAGCCTACGAGCAGTACTTC
- | TRBJ2-7 | TRBV5-4 | - | CASSLPVGQGVYEQYF | TGTGCCAGCAGCTTGCCGGTGGGGCAGGGAGTCTACGAGCAGTACTTC
TRBD1 | TRBJ1-2 | TRBV6-1 | - | CASSEASRGLYGYTF | TGTGCCAGCAGTGAAGCGAGCAGGGGGCTGTATGGCTACACCTTC
- | TRBJ2-7 | TRBV7-3 | - | CASSLSPGEAYEQYF | TGTGCCAGCAGCTTAAGTCCAGGGGAAGCCTACGAGCAGTACTTC
TRBD2 | TRBJ2-1 | TRBV28 | once | CASSSSTSGTYNEQFF | TGTGCCAGCAGTTCCTCGACTAGCGGGACTTACAATGAGCAGTTCTTC
- | TRBJ2-3 | TRBV29-1 | - | CSVDLSTDTQYF | TGCAGCGTTGATCTTAGCACAGATACGCAGTATTTT
- | TRBJ1-6 | TRBV4-2 | - | CASSQDRQAENSPLHF | TGTGCCAGCAGCCAAGATAGGCAGGCCGAGAATTCACCCCTCCACTTT
TRBD1 | TRBJ1-5 | TRBV19 | - | CASTDRGNQPQHF | TGTGCCAGTACCGACAGGGGCAATCAGCCCCAGCATTTT
- | TRBJ2-7 | TRBV15 | - | CATSRDRGVNLGEQYF | TGTGCCACCAGCAGAGATCGGGGTGTTAATTTGGGCGAGCAGTACTTC
TRBD2 | TRBJ2-1 | TRBV11-2 | - | CASSLGLASYNEQFF | TGTGCCAGCAGCCTTGGACTAGCATCCTACAATGAGCAGTTCTTC
- | TRBJ2-7 | TRBV5-4 | - | CASSLGLTYEQYF | TGTGCCAGCAGCTTGGGTCTGACCTACGAGCAGTACTTC